A selection of T cell receptor beta chains follows, all from one sample in a study of lymphopenia after photon versus proton radiotherapy. Clones were sequenced by immunoSEQ multiplex PCR, and TCRdb holds only the in-frame ones, with some missing. The table shows 55,000 to 70,000 clones, with 87% occurring only once. Sequenced material: peripheral blood, taken from a patient treated with proton-based radiotherapy. The receptors originated from a man at least 80 years old with esophageal cancer. Each CDR3 is given with its conserved first and last residue. A D gene is named only where the DNA matches it firmly. Only part of the rows carry a size: once, few, many, or a class if the clone is expanded.

J gene | V gene | clone size | D gene | CDR3 length | CDR3 DNA | CDR3 protein
TRBJ2-3 | TRBV7-6 | - | - | 14 | TGTGCCAGCAGCTCCTTAGGGGTTGCAGATACGCAGTATTTT | CASSSLGVADTQYF
TRBJ2-5 | TRBV10-3 | - | TRBD1 | 16 | TGTGCCATCAGTGCTCCCGTCAGGGGGCGCGGGGAGACCCAGTACTTC | CAISAPVRGRGETQYF
TRBJ1-1 | TRBV4-3 | - | - | 15 | TGCGCCAGCAGCCAAGATATACAGCCGAACACTGAAGCTTTCTTT | CASSQDIQPNTEAFF
TRBJ2-4 | TRBV4-1 | - | - | 15 | TGCGCCAGCAGCCAAAGTGTTTTAGCCAAAAACATTCAGTACTTC | CASSQSVLAKNIQYF
TRBJ2-5 | TRBV6-5 | - | TRBD2 | 16 | TGTGCCAGCAGTTACTCCGGACTAGCGGCCCAAGAGACCCAGTACTTC | CASSYSGLAAQETQYF
TRBJ2-7 | TRBV7-9 | - | TRBD2 | 13 | TGTGCCAGCAGCCCCGGGGGGTACCGGGAGCAGTACTTC | CASSPGGYREQYF
TRBJ2-7 | TRBV19 | - | - | 14 | TGTGCCAGTAGTTCACCGGGACTCTCCTACGAGCAGTACTTC | CASSSPGLSYEQYF
TRBJ2-1 | TRBV4-3 | once | TRBD1 | 14 | TGCGCCAGCAGCCTTGAGACAGGGGACGATGAGCAGTTCTTC | CASSLETGDDEQFF
TRBJ1-6 | TRBV6-6 | once | - | 15 | TGTGCCAGCAGTTACTTACAGGGTGGGGGTTCACCCCTCCACTTT | CASSYLQGGGSPLHF
TRBJ2-7 | TRBV7-2 | - | - | 14 | TGTGCCAGCAGCTTAGATTCCGGTCCCTACGAGCAGTACTTC | CASSLDSGPYEQYF
TRBJ1-1 | TRBV6-6 | - | - | 14 | TGTGCCAGCAGTTTCGAGGGGGATCACACTGAAGCTTTCTTT | CASSFEGDHTEAFF
TRBJ2-1 | TRBV11-2 | - | - | 17 | TGTGCCAGCAGCTCCCCGAGGTGGGGCGTCTCCTACAATGAGCAGTTCTTC | CASSSPRWGVSYNEQFF
TRBJ2-7 | TRBV30 | - | - | 15 | TGTGCCTGGAGTTACGGGGCGGGCAGTACCTACGAGCAGTACTTC | CAWSYGAGSTYEQYF
TRBJ2-2 | TRBV14 | - | - | 15 | TGTGCCAGCAGCTATAGATTTGAGGACACCGGGGAGCTGTTTTTT | CASSYRFEDTGELFF
TRBJ2-7 | TRBV7-6 | - | - | 13 | TGTGCCAGCAGCATCGGACAGCTTTACGAGCAGTACTTC | CASSIGQLYEQYF
TRBJ1-1 | TRBV5-1 | - | - | 14 | TGCGCCAGCAGCTTGGAGGGGGGCAACACTGAAGCTTTCTTT | CASSLEGGNTEAFF
TRBJ2-7 | TRBV11-2 | - | TRBD2 | 15 | TGTGCCAGCAGCGCGGGGGGCTGGGTCTCCTACGAGCAGTACTTC | CASSAGGWVSYEQYF
TRBJ2-1 | TRBV27 | - | - | 12 | TGTGCCAGCAGTTTCCCCGGCAATGAGCAGTTCTTC | CASSFPGNEQFF
TRBJ1-1 | TRBV18 | - | - | 14 | TGTGCCAGCTCACCTAATTCCGGACTGGTGGGAGCTTTCTTT | CASSPNSGLVGAFF
TRBJ1-3 | TRBV5-1 | - | TRBD1 | 15 | TGCGCCAGCAGCTTGTACAGGGGGCTCGGAAACACCATATATTTT | CASSLYRGLGNTIYF
TRBJ2-3 | TRBV7-7 | once | - | 13 | TGTGCCAGCAGCCCCGGCAGCACAGATACGCAGTATTTT | CASSPGSTDTQYF
TRBJ2-3 | TRBV9 | - | TRBD2 | 12 | TGTGCCAGCGCAGATCGGGGGGTGACGCAGTATTTT | CASADRGVTQYF
TRBJ2-7 | TRBV2 | - | - | 12 | TGTGCCAGCAGTTCACAGGGTACCGAGCAGTACTTC | CASSSQGTEQYF
TRBJ1-4 | TRBV19 | - | - | 15 | TGTGCCAGTAGCCGAAACAGGGCAGAAAATGAAAAACTGTTTTTT | CASSRNRAENEKLFF
TRBJ2-7 | TRBV13 | - | TRBD2 | 15 | TGTGCCAGCAGCCGCCGCTCGGGGGGTGGCTACGAGCAGTACTTC | CASSRRSGGGYEQYF
TRBJ2-1 | TRBV5-1 | - | TRBD1 | 14 | TGCGCCAGCAGCCAGGACAGGCAAACAACCGAGCAGTTCTTC | CASSQDRQTTEQFF
TRBJ2-7 | TRBV5-1 | - | TRBD2 | 14 | TGCGCCAGCAGCTTGAGCGGGAGACACGACGAGCAGTACTTC | CASSLSGRHDEQYF
TRBJ2-2 | TRBV7-9 | - | TRBD1 | 15 | TGTGCCAGCAGCCCGACAGGGGGCGAGACCGGGGAGCTGTTTTTT | CASSPTGGETGELFF
TRBJ1-2 | TRBV5-1 | - | - | 16 | TGCGCCAGCAGCTTGGACCCGGGACAAGTGGACTATGGCTACACCTTC | CASSLDPGQVDYGYTF
TRBJ2-3 | TRBV5-8 | once | TRBD1 | 16 | TGTGCCAGCAGCCTCCAAACAGGGGGAGGAACAGATACGCAGTATTTT | CASSLQTGGGTDTQYF
TRBJ1-4 | TRBV7-9 | few | - | 16 | TGTGCCAGCAGCCAAGACAGAGACCCTCAAGAAGAAAAACTGTTTTTT | CASSQDRDPQEEKLFF
TRBJ1-3 | TRBV4-3 | - | - | 18 | TGCGCCAGCAGCCAAGATTTGGTAGTAAGGGAGTTAATGGACACCATATATTTT | CASSQDLVVRELMDTIYF
TRBJ2-3 | TRBV9 | - | - | 14 | TGTGCCAGCAGCGTTTGGACGGACTCAGATACGCAGTATTTT | CASSVWTDSDTQYF
TRBJ1-5 | TRBV19 | few | - | 12 | TGTGCCAGTAGGCGGTTAGGTCAGCCCCAGCATTTT | CASRRLGQPQHF
TRBJ1-2 | TRBV11-3 | - | - | 12 | TGTGCCAGCAGCACCCCGGTCTATGGCTACACCTTC | CASSTPVYGYTF
TRBJ1-2 | TRBV19 | once | TRBD1 | 14 | TGTGCCAGTAGTGCGACAGGGACCAACTATGGCTACACCTTC | CASSATGTNYGYTF
TRBJ2-7 | TRBV7-8 | - | - | 14 | TGTGCCAGCAGCTTAGTAGACGGCGCGTGGGAGCAGTACTTC | CASSLVDGAWEQYF
TRBJ2-7 | TRBV30 | - | - | 14 | TGTGCCTGGAGTAGGGGCAGGGAAGGGTCCGGGCAGTACTTC | CAWSRGREGSGQYF
TRBJ1-4 | TRBV27 | - | - | 13 | TGTGCCAGCAGTTTAGTAGGCGGTGAAAAACTGTTTTTT | CASSLVGGEKLFF
TRBJ2-5 | TRBV7-9 | - | - | 16 | TGTGCCAGCAGCTTAGGCTTCCCAGGGCCTGGGGAGACCCAGTACTTC | CASSLGFPGPGETQYF
TRBJ1-2 | TRBV30 | few | - | 13 | TGTGCCTGGAGTCAGGGGACTGGATATGGCTACACCTTC | CAWSQGTGYGYTF
TRBJ2-1 | TRBV10-3 | - | - | 14 | TGTGCCATCAGTGAGTTGGGGGCGTACAATGAGCAGTTCTTC | CAISELGAYNEQFF
TRBJ1-3 | TRBV6-5 | - | - | 14 | TGTGCCAGCAGTATTGGTAGCTCTGGAAACACCATATATTTT | CASSIGSSGNTIYF
TRBJ1-1 | TRBV7-2 | few | - | 18 | TGTGCCAGCAGTACCCCTTGGGGCAGGGGAGGTGTGAACACTGAAGCTTTCTTT | CASSTPWGRGGVNTEAFF
TRBJ2-5 | TRBV6-1 | once | - | 13 | TGTGCCAGCAGTGAAGGTCCCCCAGTGTCCCAGTACTTC | CASSEGPPVSQYF
TRBJ2-3 | TRBV7-2 | - | TRBD2 | 16 | TGTGCCAGCAGCCCCCCTAGCGGGGGGGACACAGATACGCAGTATTTT | CASSPPSGGDTDTQYF
TRBJ2-3 | TRBV29-1 | - | TRBD2 | 14 | TGCAGCGCCAAAACCGGGACTAGCTGGGCTACGCAGTATTTT | CSAKTGTSWATQYF
TRBJ2-3 | TRBV5-8 | once | - | 16 | TGTGCCAGCAGCTTGGTATGGGGCCCTAGCACAGATACGCAGTATTTT | CASSLVWGPSTDTQYF
TRBJ1-2 | TRBV19 | - | - | 16 | TGTGCCAGTAGCCCACAGGGAAAGGGAGCTAACTATGGCTACACCTTC | CASSPQGKGANYGYTF
TRBJ2-5 | TRBV7-9 | - | - | 10 | TGTGCCAGCAGCCAAGAGACCCAGTACTTC | CASSQETQYF
TRBJ2-7 | TRBV9 | - | TRBD1 | 14 | TGTGCCAGCAGCCCCACAGGGGGCTCCTACGAGCAGTACTTC | CASSPTGGSYEQYF
TRBJ1-1 | TRBV29-1 | - | - | 13 | TGCAGCGTTGACCAGGGGCGGTACACTGAAGCTTTCTTT | CSVDQGRYTEAFF
TRBJ2-5 | TRBV19 | - | - | 15 | TGTGCCAGTAGTATAGGTGGCAGGGGGGAGGAGACCCAGTACTTC | CASSIGGRGEETQYF